Listed here is a single T cell receptor beta chain. As yet, its antigen is unknown. This sample was included in a study of blood T cells in healthy people across ages. Turning to the study itself: About one barcoded TCR beta cDNA was captured per two T cells. Findings and caveats of the study: Naive T cell percentage and TCR beta diversity correlated strongly. Unsorted PBMCs ruled out conclusive naive versus antigen-experienced comparison.

The authors isolated at least 6.5 million PBMCs per sample. The second PCR ran about 6 to 11 cycles with a sample-barcoded 5' primer and J-beta primers. TCRdb analysed the 5' RACE reads with MiXCR anew, one entry per CDR3 protein. The data hold some 1.4 million distinct CDR3 sequences, with 42% observed a single time. The germline CDR1 and CDR2 sequences are MNHEY and SMNVEV (reference sequence). The CDR3 has 14 amino acids. Trimming removed 2 bases at V and 9 bases at J, with 14 bases between. The sequence derives from a woman younger than 35 in good health. Sequencing was carried out using blood. This sequence joins TRBV27 and TRBJ2-1; D might be TRBD1 or TRBD2, each matching 6 bases. In DNA form, the CDR3 reads TGTGCCAGCAGTTTAGAGGGGGGTGGGTTTGAGCAGTTCTTC. As protein: CASSLEGGGFEQFF.